The TCR beta chain described here comes from a study of blood T cell repertoires in COVID-19. Study summary: Sample material is recorded as cDNA or gDNA derived from T cells, B-cell-depleted T cells, or PBMCs.

The CDR3 extends over 14 amino acids. Trimming cost V 5 bases and J 5 bases; bases outside gene matches: 4. Per germline, CDR1 SGHRS and CDR2 YFSETQ. This clone has only one observation. Measured with immunoSEQ multiplex PCR; TCRdb has only the in-frame clones, and not every one. The sample contains some 490,000 clones, 70% to 90% of which appear only once. Source material: peripheral blood. This rearrangement joins TRBV5-1 to TRBJ1-4, with 9 nucleotides matching TRBD1. The sequence came from a human donor in a cohort sampled during active COVID-19. This CDR3 is CASRPTGGNEKLFF. Here the CDR3 DNA reads TGCGCCAGCAGACCGACAGGGGGGAATGAAAAACTGTTTTTT.